This entry lists 3 T cell receptor beta chains sequenced from one sample in a study of T cells after somatic rescue of genetic block. Libraries were prepared by immunoSEQ multiplex PCR; TCRdb keeps only in-frame clonotypes and omits some of them. The table includes 45,000 to 70,000 clones, approximately 96% detected once. The sample comprised peripheral blood mononuclear cells (PBMCs). The receptors derive from a child younger than two.

The V and J genes are TRBV5-1 and TRBJ1-2; D might be TRBD1 (6 bases). The germline V and J ends were trimmed by 1 base and 5 bases, with 12 bases remaining between them. Germline assignment: CDR1 SGHRS and CDR2 YFSETQ. This CDR3 contains 14 residues. The CDR3 DNA is TGCGCCAGCAGCTTGAGACAGGATCCGTATGGCTACACCTTC. Translated: CASSLRQDPYGYTF.

The chain combines TRBV13 with TRBJ2-3, with a tentative D call TRBD2 (5 bases). Germline CDR1 reads PRHDT; CDR2 reads FYEKMQ (reference sequence). This CDR3 is built from 14 residues. Trimming removed 0 bases at V and 1 base at J, with 5 bases between. CDR3 nucleotide sequence: TGTGCCAGCAGCTTAGGGAGGGGCACAGATACGCAGTATTTT. Its translation is CASSLGRGTDTQYF.

This chain connects TRBV19 to TRBJ2-7, with D uncertain. The CDR3 contains 13 residues. V was clipped by 5 bases and J by 3 bases, with 11 bases between them. The germline gives CDR1 LNHDA, CDR2 SQIVND (reference sequence). The CDR3 reads CASSEEPYYEQYF. The CDR3 coding sequence is TGTGCCAGTAGTGAGGAGCCCTACTACGAGCAGTACTTC. Supplemented by reference TRBV19 and TRBJ2-7, the full variable domain reads DGGITQSPKYLFRKEGQNVTLSCEQNLNHDAMYWYRQDPGQGLRLIYYSQIVNDFQKGDIAEGYSVSREKKESFPLTVTSAQKNPTAFYLCASSEEPYYEQYFGPGTRLTVT.